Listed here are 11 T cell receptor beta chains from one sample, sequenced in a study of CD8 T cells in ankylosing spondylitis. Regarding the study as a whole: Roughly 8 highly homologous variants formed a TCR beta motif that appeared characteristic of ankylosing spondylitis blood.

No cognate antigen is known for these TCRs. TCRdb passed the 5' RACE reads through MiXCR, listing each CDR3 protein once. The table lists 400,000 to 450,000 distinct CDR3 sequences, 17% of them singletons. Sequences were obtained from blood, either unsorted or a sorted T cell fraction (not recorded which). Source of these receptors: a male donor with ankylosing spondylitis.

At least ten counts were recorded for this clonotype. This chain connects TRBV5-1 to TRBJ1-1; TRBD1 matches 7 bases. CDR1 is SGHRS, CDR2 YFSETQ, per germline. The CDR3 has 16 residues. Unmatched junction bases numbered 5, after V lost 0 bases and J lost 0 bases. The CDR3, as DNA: TGCGCCAGCAGCTTGGCCCCCACAGGGGTGAACACTGAAGCTTTCTTT. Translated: CASSLAPTGVNTEAFF.

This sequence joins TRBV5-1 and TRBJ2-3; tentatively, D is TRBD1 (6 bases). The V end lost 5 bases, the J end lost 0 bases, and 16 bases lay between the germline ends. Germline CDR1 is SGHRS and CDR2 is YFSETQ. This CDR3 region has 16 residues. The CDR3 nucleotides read TGCGCCAGCAGGGACAGAAAACAATCTAGCACAGATACGCAGTATTTT. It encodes CASRDRKQSSTDTQYF.

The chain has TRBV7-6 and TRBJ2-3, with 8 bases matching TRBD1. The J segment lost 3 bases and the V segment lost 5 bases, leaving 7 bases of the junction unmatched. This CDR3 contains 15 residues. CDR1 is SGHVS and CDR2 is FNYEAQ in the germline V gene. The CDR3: CASSPRQGWTDTQYF. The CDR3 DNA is TGTGCCAGCAGCCCCAGACAGGGGTGGACAGATACGCAGTATTTT.

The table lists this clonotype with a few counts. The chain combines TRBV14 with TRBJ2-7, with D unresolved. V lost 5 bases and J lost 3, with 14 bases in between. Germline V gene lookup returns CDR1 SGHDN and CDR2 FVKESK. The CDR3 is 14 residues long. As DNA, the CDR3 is TGTGCCAGCAGCGTTCCGGGCCGAAACTACGAGCAGTACTTC. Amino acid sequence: CASSVPGRNYEQYF.

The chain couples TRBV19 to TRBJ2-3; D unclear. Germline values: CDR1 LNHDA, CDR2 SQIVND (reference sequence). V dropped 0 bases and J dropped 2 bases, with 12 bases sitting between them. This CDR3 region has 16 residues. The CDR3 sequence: CASSIEANRATDTQYF. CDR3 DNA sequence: TGTGCCAGTAGTATAGAGGCAAACCGGGCCACAGATACGCAGTATTTT. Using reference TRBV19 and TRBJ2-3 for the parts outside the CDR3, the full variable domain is DGGITQSPKYLFRKEGQNVTLSCEQNLNHDAMYWYRQDPGQGLRLIYYSQIVNDFQKGDIAEGYSVSREKKESFPLTVTSAQKNPTAFYLCASSIEANRATDTQYFGPGTRLTVL.

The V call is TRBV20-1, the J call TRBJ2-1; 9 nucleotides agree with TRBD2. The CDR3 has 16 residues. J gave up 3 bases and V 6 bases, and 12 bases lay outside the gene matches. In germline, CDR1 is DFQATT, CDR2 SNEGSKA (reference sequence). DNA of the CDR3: TGCAGTGCGCCAGGACTAGCGAGAGGATACTACAATGAGCAGTTCTTC. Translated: CSAPGLARGYYNEQFF.

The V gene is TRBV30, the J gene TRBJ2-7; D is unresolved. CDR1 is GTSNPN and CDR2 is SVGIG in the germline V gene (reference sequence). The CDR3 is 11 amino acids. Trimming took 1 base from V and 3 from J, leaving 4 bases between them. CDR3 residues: CAWSGGYEQYF. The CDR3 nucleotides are TGTGCCTGGAGTGGGGGCTACGAGCAGTACTTC.

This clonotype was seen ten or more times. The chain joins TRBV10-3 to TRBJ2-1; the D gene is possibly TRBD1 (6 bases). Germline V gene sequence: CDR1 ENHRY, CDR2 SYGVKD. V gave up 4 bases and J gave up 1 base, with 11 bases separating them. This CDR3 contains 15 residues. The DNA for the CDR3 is TGTGCCATCAGTGTAGGGGGTGGATCCTACAATGAGCAGTTCTTC. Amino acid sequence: CAISVGGGSYNEQFF.

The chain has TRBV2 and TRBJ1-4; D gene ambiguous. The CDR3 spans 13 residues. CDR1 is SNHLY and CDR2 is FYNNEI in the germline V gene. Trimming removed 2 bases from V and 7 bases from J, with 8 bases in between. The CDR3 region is CASSERRGEKLFF. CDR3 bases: TGTGCCAGCAGTGAAAGGAGAGGTGAAAAACTGTTTTTT. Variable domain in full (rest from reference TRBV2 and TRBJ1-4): EPEVTQTPSHQVTQMGQEVILRCVPISNHLYFYWYRQILGQKVEFLVSFYNNEISEKSEIFDDQFSVERPDGSNFTLKIRSTKLEDSAMYFCASSERRGEKLFFGSGTQLSVL.

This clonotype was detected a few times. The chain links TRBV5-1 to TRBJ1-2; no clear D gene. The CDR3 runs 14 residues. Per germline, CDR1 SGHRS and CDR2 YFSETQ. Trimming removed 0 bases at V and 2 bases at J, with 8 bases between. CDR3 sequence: CASSLASLNYGYTF. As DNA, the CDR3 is TGCGCCAGCAGCTTGGCCAGCTTGAACTATGGCTACACCTTC.

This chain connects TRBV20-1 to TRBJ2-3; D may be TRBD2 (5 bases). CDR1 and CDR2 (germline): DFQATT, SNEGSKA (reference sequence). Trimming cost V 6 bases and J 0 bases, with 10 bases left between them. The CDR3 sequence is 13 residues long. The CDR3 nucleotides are TGCAGTGCCCGAGCGGCTAGCACAGATACGCAGTATTTT. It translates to CSARAASTDTQYF.